The source of this TCR beta chain is a study of spatial heterogeneity in lung cancer. TCRdb processed the 5' RACE reads anew with MiXCR; each CDR3 protein has one entry. The sample lists under 7,000 distinct CDR3 sequences; 12% to 15% were seen once. General observations from the study: One measure, the expanded intratumoral alpha and beta TCR count, tracked tumor mutation counts. Counts of ubiquitous and regional expanded TCRs tracked ubiquitous and regional nonsynonymous mutations, respectively.

CDR1 and CDR2 from the germline V gene are SGHTA and FQGTGA. The ends lost 0 bases at V and 4 bases at J; junction bases unmatched: 5. This CDR3 contains 17 residues. This clonotype was counted many times. Its antigen is still unknown. This beta chain represents an off-target read in a library built for alpha chains; its size is of limited meaning. The time point is: sample taken at primary tumor resection. The specimen was lung tumor tissue, collected at surgery. The rearrangement links TRBV7-3 to TRBJ2-2; TRBD2 aligns across 10 bases. The clonotype comes from a male donor with early-stage non-small cell lung cancer. The CDR3: CASSLTPAGGPTGELFF. CDR3 nucleotides: TGTGCCAGCAGCTTAACGCCAGCGGGAGGGCCCACCGGGGAGCTGTTTTTT.